The clone carrying this TCR beta chain was detected only a few times. Its antigen is currently unknown. The record originates from a study of T-cell reconstitution after alpha-beta-depleted transplantation in children. TCRbeta library construction was performed incorporating unique molecular identifiers. One entry per CDR3 protein, called by TCRdb with MiXCR from the PCR reads. Of about 350,000 distinct CDR3 sequences listed, 15% to 20% are singletons. The CDR3 totals 15 residues. Trimming took 4 bases from V and 4 from J; bases not matched to a gene: 7. Study conclusions and caveats: T-cell numbers and diversity, one year after transplant, stemmed largely from T cells that were newly produced.

The TCR comes from a male patient aged 2-15 years who had a stem cell transplant for acute lymphoblastic leukemia, so the T cells may come from the graft donor. Sequences were derived from PBMCs, mostly from graft donor cells, sampled 360 days after TCRalphabeta/CD19-depleted stem cell transplant. The chain employs TRBV5-7 and TRBJ2-7; 11 bases are a match to TRBD2. TRBV5-7 is marked as an open reading frame, function uncertain. The CDR3 coding sequence is TGTGCCAGCAGCCAACTAGCGGGAGAGACGTACGAGCAGTACTTC. It specifies CASSQLAGETYEQYF.